A single sample is the source of the 19 T cell receptor beta chains below, sequenced in a study of CD8 T cells in ankylosing spondylitis (dated by TCRdb to the late 2010s). The library was generated by 5' RACE. Instrument used: Illumina HiSeq 2500. In-frame beta chains were kept once TCRdb had trimmed the public reads at Q25 with fastp and called clones with MiXCR. Rows are unified per CDR3 protein, each entry keeping the most common DNA and genes. The table for this sample lists roughly 180,000 distinct CDR3 sequences; roughly 12% of them were counted only once. The ten largest clonotypes hold almost 30% of the sample. The specimen was blood, either unsorted or a sorted T cell fraction (not recorded which). Receptor source: a male donor with ankylosing spondylitis or in good health (not recorded which).

This clonotype was seen a few times. V usage is TRBV5-1 and J usage is TRBJ1-6, with D perhaps TRBD1 (5 bases). Looked up from germline, CDR1 is SGHRS and CDR2 is YFSETQ. The CDR3 spans 17 residues. V lost 6 bases, J lost 3 bases, and 19 bases lay in between. CDR3 in amino acids: CASTMSPGRDYNSPLHF. CDR3 DNA: TGCGCCAGCACCATGTCTCCGGGCAGGGACTATAATTCACCCCTCCACTTT. Looking up the rest from reference TRBV5-1 and TRBJ1-6 gives the full variable domain: KAGVTQTPRYLIKTRGQQVTLSCSPISGHRSVSWYQQTPGQGLQFLFEYFSETQRNKGNFPGRFSGRQFSNSRSEMNVSTLELGDSALYLCASTMSPGRDYNSPLHFGNGTRLTVT.

This clonotype was picked up many times. The chain carries TRBV6-2 or TRBV6-3 and TRBJ2-3; D may be TRBD1 (6 bases). Germline lookup yields CDR1 MNHEY and CDR2 SVGEGT. The CDR3 extends over 16 amino acids. V lost 8 bases, J lost 2 bases, and 20 bases lay in between. Written as DNA, the CDR3 is TGTGCCAGCCGATCGACAGGAGCAGATCACACAGATACGCAGTATTTT. Its translation: CASRSTGADHTDTQYF.

This clonotype came up many times. The V gene is TRBV7-9, the J gene TRBJ1-6; TRBD1 might be the D (5 bases). Germline loops: CDR1 SEHNR, CDR2 FQNEAQ (reference sequence). Trimming took off 1 base at V and 2 bases at J, with 9 bases between the two ends. The CDR3 loop spans 16 amino acids. The CDR3 coding sequence is TGTGCCAGCAGCTTAGAGGCAGGGCCCTATAATTCACCCCTCCACTTT. This encodes CASSLEAGPYNSPLHF.

This clonotype was seen many times. The chain carries TRBV3-1 and TRBJ2-1; 10 positions match TRBD2. V was clipped by 4 bases and J by 7 bases; unmatched bases: 4. The germline V gene encodes CDR1 LGHDT and CDR2 YNNKEL (reference sequence). CDR3 length: 14 residues. The CDR3 bases are TGTGCCAGCAGCCTGAGCGGGGGGGCTAATGAGCAGTTCTTC. Protein: CASSLSGGANEQFF.

This sequence joins TRBV5-1 and TRBJ2-2, with 8 nucleotides matching TRBD2. This CDR3 comprises 14 residues. The V gene end was trimmed by 4 bases and the J gene end by 6 bases; junction bases not matched to a gene: 5. The germline gives CDR1 SGHRS, CDR2 YFSETQ. The CDR3 region is CASSTGLGSGELFF. CDR3 nucleotide sequence: TGCGCCAGCAGCACGGGACTAGGGTCCGGGGAGCTGTTTTTT.

This clonotype was detected ten times or more. The chain couples TRBV5-5 to TRBJ2-7; D is uncertain. This CDR3 spans 15 amino acids. CDR1 and CDR2 (germline): SGHKS, YYEKEE (reference sequence). The ends were cut back, 1 base at V and 0 bases at J, with 11 bases in the middle. The CDR3 region is CASSLSPGNSYEQYF. The CDR3 DNA reads TGTGCCAGCAGCTTGTCACCTGGCAACTCCTACGAGCAGTACTTC.

This clonotype has at least ten counts. V and J are TRBV12-3 or TRBV12-4 and TRBJ1-5; TRBD1 agrees at 8 bases. The CDR3 runs to 14 residues. J was trimmed by 8 bases and V by 4 bases; bases with no gene match: 7. CDR3 loop: CASSSTDRVKPQHF. As DNA, the CDR3 is TGTGCCAGCAGTTCAACGGACAGGGTTAAGCCCCAGCATTTT.

This clonotype came up many times. This chain uses TRBV5-1 with TRBJ2-7; D is unresolved. The CDR3 is 13 residues long. The V end was cut by 3 bases, the J end by 8 bases, with 15 bases between. In germline, CDR1 is SGHRS, CDR2 YFSETQ. CDR3 sequence reads: CASSSPLLFQQYF. For the CDR3, the DNA is TGCGCCAGCAGCTCGCCCCTACTATTCCAGCAGTACTTC.

In its sample, this clonotype was seen many times. V is TRBV12-3 or TRBV12-4 and J is TRBJ1-1; 7 bases map to TRBD1. The CDR3 runs 17 residues. After removal of 3 bases from V and 0 bases from J, the junction contained 10 bases not matched to a gene. The CDR3 region is CASSFGGGAGMNTEAFF. CDR3 coding DNA: TGTGCCAGCAGTTTTGGAGGGGGCGCCGGGATGAACACTGAAGCTTTCTTT.

With respect to this clonotype: Because the CDR3 is missing its conserved closing phenylalanine or tryptophan, this is likely a read error. The chain is built from TRBV12-3 or TRBV12-4 and TRBJ1-2; 7 bases fit TRBD1. The V segment lost 7 bases and the J segment 4 bases; nucleotides outside the gene matches: 9. This CDR3 comprises 14 residues. This CDR3 reads CASTLRSGGYGYTL. CDR3 bases: TGTGCCAGCACCTTAAGGTCAGGGGGCTATGGCTACACCCTC.

This clonotype showed up many times. The chain joins TRBV3-1 to TRBJ2-7; D tentatively reads TRBD1 or TRBD2 (6 bases each). The CDR3 sequence is 16 residues long. V was clipped by 4 bases and J by 0 bases, with 16 bases between them. Germline CDR1 and CDR2: LGHDT and YNNKEL (reference sequence). The CDR3 spells CASSPAGTRGSYEQYF. The CDR3 DNA is TGTGCCAGCAGCCCCGCGGGGACCAGGGGCTCCTACGAGCAGTACTTC.

This clonotype has at least ten counts. The CDR3 DNA reads as TGTGCCAGCAGTTTCGGAGTTGCCGAGCAGTACTTC. It is translated as CASSFGVAEQYF. The V call is TRBV12-3 or TRBV12-4, the J call TRBJ2-7, with D unclear. CDR3 length: 12 amino acids. The ends were cut back, 3 bases at V and 6 bases at J, with 9 bases in the middle.

V gene TRBV18 combines with J gene TRBJ2-1, with 9 positions matching TRBD1. This CDR3 is built from 13 residues. Germline V gives CDR1 KGHSH, CDR2 LQKENI. V lost 5 bases and J lost 9; bases outside the gene matches: 5. DNA for the CDR3: TGTGCCAGCTCAACACAGGGGGCGGCTGAGCAGTTCTTC. As protein: CASSTQGAAEQFF.

The chain joins TRBV3-1 to TRBJ1-1; no clear D. Trimming took 1 base from V and 1 from J, leaving 7 bases between them. Germline CDR1 LGHDT, CDR2 YNNKEL (reference sequence). This CDR3 has 14 amino acids. In nucleotides, the CDR3 is TGTGCCAGCAGCCAAGCATCCGGGAACACTGAAGCTTTCTTT. Its translation is CASSQASGNTEAFF.

About this clonotype itself: At one of its ends the junction is not consistent with the germline gene, which may arise from a read error. The chain links TRBV24-1 to TRBJ1-4; D remains ambiguous. This CDR3 contains 15 residues. CDR1 and CDR2 from the germline V gene are KGHDR and SFDVKD. The DNA for the CDR3 is TGTGTCACCAGTGATTTGATCTGTACTAATGAAAAACTGTTTTTT. As protein: CVTSDLICTNEKLFF.

This clonotype was seen repeatedly, ten times or more. The gene calls are TRBV15 and TRBJ1-2; no definite D call. V was clipped by 0 bases and J by 6 bases, with 17 bases between them. The germline V gene encodes CDR1 LNHNV and CDR2 YYDKDF (reference sequence). This CDR3 contains 16 residues. The CDR3 here is CATSRDPTYRADGYTF. The CDR3 DNA is TGTGCCACCAGCAGAGATCCAACATACAGAGCAGATGGCTACACCTTC.

Many counts were recorded for this clonotype. This chain joins TRBV6-1 and TRBJ2-3; TRBD1 aligns across 9 bases. CDR1 MNHNS and CDR2 SASEGT come from the germline V gene. The junction had 2 bases not matched to a gene; V was cut back by 3 bases and J by 4 bases. This CDR3 has 14 amino acids. CDR3 in amino acids: CASSEDRGADTQYF. CDR3 bases: TGTGCCAGCAGTGAGGACAGGGGAGCAGATACGCAGTATTTT.

In this sample, this clonotype turned up a few times. V and J are TRBV6-6 and TRBJ2-3; 11 nucleotides align to TRBD1. The CDR3 extends over 16 amino acids. Germline CDR1 and CDR2: MNHNY and SVGAGI (reference sequence). J gave up 2 bases and V 5 bases, and 6 bases lay outside the gene matches. Here the CDR3 reads CASSPRDRGATDTQYF. The CDR3 DNA is TGTGCCAGCAGTCCCCGGGACAGGGGGGCCACAGATACGCAGTATTTT.

Ten or more counts support this clonotype. The V call is TRBV5-1, the J call TRBJ1-1; TRBD1 matches at 8 bases. In germline, CDR1 is SGHRS, CDR2 YFSETQ. V lost 4 bases and J lost 7; bases outside the gene matches: 3. The CDR3 is made up of 12 amino acids. The CDR3 protein is CASSLDRVEAFF. CDR3 nucleotides: TGCGCCAGCAGCCTGGACAGGGTTGAAGCTTTCTTT. Full variable domain (missing parts from reference TRBV5-1 and TRBJ1-1): KAGVTQTPRYLIKTRGQQVTLSCSPISGHRSVSWYQQTPGQGLQFLFEYFSETQRNKGNFPGRFSGRQFSNSRSEMNVSTLELGDSALYLCASSLDRVEAFFGQGTRLTVV.